A single sample gave rise to the 2 T cell receptor beta chains below, sequenced in a study of cytomegalovirus exposure and HLA in healthy donors (dated by TCRdb to 2017 to 2019). Receptors were amplified or captured by the immunoSEQ multiplex PCR assay. For the multiplex PCR, a mixture combining 60 forward primers for TCR Vbeta segments and 13 reverse primers for TCR Jbeta segments was used. TCRdb's version of the immuneACCESS table is confined to in-frame rearrangements and falls short of the full clone set. An unresolved V gene accounts for under half of the shortfall where checked; the remainder is of unknown origin. This sample gives about 120,000 clones in total; around three fifths of them show up just once. The ten top clones hold 8% to 9% of the sample. The source material was PBMCs. These receptors were obtained from a woman in her thirties or forties in good health and CMV-seropositive.

The chain couples TRBV25-1 to TRBJ1-4; no firm D call. Germline loops: CDR1 MGHDK, CDR2 SYGVNS. The CDR3 sequence is 12 residues long. Trimming removed 3 bases from V and 7 bases from J, with 6 bases in between. This CDR3 reads CASSDGGEKLFF. CDR3 bases: TGTGCCAGCAGTGATGGAGGTGAAAAACTGTTTTTT.

This clone was seen only a few times. The rearrangement joins TRBV10-1 to TRBJ2-1; 8 bases are shared with TRBD2. The trim removed 3 bases at V and 2 bases at J, leaving 9 bases unmatched. The CDR3 totals 17 residues. Germline V gene sequence: CDR1 WNHNN, CDR2 SYGVQD (reference sequence). CDR3 protein: CASSDFTSGQTYNEQFF. CDR3 bases: TGCGCCAGCAGTGACTTCACTAGCGGACAAACCTACAATGAGCAGTTCTTC.